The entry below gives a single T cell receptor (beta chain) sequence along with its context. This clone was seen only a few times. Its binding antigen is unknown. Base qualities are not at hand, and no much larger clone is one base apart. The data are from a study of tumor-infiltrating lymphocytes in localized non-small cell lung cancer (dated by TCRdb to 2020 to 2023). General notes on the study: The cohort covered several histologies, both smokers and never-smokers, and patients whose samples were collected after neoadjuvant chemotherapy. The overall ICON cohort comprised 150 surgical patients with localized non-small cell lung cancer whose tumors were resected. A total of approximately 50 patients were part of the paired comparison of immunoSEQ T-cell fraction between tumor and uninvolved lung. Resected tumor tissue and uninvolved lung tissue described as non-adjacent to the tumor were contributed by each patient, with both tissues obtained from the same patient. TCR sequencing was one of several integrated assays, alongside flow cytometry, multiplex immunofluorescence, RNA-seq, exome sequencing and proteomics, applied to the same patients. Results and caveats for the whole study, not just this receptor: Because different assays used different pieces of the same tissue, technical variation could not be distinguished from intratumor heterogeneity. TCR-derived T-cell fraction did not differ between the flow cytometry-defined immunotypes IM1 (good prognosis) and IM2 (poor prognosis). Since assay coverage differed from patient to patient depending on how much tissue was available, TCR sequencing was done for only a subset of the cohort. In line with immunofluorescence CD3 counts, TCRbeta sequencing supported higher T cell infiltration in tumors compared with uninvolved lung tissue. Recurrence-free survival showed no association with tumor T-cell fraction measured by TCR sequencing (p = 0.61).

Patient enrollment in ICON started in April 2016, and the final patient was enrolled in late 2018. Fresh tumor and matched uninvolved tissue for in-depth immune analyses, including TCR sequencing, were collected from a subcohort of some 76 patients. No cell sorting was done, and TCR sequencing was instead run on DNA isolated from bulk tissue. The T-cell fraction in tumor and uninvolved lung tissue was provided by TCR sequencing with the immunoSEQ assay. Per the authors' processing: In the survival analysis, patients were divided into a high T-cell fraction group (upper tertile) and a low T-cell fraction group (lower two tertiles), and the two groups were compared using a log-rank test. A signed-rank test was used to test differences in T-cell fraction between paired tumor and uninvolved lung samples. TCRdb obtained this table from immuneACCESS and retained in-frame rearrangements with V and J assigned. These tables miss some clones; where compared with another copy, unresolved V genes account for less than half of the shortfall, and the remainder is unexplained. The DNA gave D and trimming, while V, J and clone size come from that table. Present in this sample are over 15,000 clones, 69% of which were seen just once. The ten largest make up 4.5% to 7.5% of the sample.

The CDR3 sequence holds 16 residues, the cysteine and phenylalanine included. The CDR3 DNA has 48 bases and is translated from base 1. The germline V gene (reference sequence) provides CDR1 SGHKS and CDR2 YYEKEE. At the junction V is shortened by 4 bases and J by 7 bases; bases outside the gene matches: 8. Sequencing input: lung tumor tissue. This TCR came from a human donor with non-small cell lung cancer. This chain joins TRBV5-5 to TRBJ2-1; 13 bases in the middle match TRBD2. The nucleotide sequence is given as TGTGCCAGCAGCCCCTGGACTAGCGGGAGAAAAAATGAGCAGTTCTTC. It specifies CASSPWTSGRKNEQFF.